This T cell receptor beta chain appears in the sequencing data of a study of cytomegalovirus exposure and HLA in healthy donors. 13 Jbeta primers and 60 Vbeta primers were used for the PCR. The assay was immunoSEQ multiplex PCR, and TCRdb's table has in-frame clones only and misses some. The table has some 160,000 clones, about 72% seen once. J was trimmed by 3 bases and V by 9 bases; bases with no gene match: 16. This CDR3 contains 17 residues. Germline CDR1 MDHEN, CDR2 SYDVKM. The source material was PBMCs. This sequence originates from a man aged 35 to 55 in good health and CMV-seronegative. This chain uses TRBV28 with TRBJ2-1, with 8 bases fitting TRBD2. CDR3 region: CARPQLAGGDFYNEQFF. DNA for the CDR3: TGTGCCAGACCTCAGCTGGCGGGAGGAGACTTCTACAATGAGCAGTTCTTC. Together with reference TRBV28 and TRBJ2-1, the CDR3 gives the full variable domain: DVKVTQSSRYLVKRTGEKVFLECVQDMDHENMFWYRQDPGLGLRLIYFSYDVKMKEKGDIPEGYSVSREKKERFSLILESASTNQTSMYLCARPQLAGGDFYNEQFFGPGTRLTVL.